A single sample is the source of the 18 T cell receptor beta chains below, sequenced in a study of blood T cell repertoires in COVID-19. Measured with immunoSEQ multiplex PCR; TCRdb has only the in-frame clones, and not every one. In the table there are approximately 94,000 clones, about 84% of which are singletons. Input material: peripheral blood. The receptors derive from a human donor in a cohort sampled during active COVID-19.

V gene TRBV21-1 combines with J gene TRBJ1-1. TRBV21-1 is shown as a pseudogene. The CDR3 totals 16 residues. The CDR3 DNA follows: TGTGCCAGCAGCAAGAAATCAACCGGTCCCAACACTGAAGCTTTCTTT. This translates into CASSKKSTGPNTEAFF.

Turning to this clone: This CDR3 is also generated by other DNA sequences in the sample. The chain uses TRBV18 and TRBJ1-6, with 8 bases fitting TRBD1. With V trimmed by 4 bases and J by 9 bases, 2 bases remained unmatched. The CDR3 length is 13 residues. The germline V gene encodes CDR1 KGHSH and CDR2 LQKENI. CDR3: CASSLDRGSPLHF. CDR3 in DNA: TGTGCCAGCTCACTCGACAGGGGTTCACCCCTCCACTTT.

This clone has just a few counts. The J gene is TRBJ1-1, the V gene TRBV10-2; D unclear. Germline V gene data show CDR1 as WSHSY and CDR2 as SAAADI. The length of the CDR3 is 12 residues. V lost 6 bases, J lost 2 bases, and 7 bases lay in between. This CDR3 reads CASSSGNTEAFF. In DNA form, the CDR3 reads TGCGCCAGCAGCTCAGGTAACACTGAAGCTTTCTTT.

The V call is TRBV19, the J call TRBJ2-5, with a tentative D call TRBD2 (6 bases). From germline, CDR1 is LNHDA and CDR2 SQIVND (reference sequence). Deletions cut 4 bases from V and 5 bases from J, with 11 bases between. The CDR3 loop spans 13 amino acids. The CDR3 DNA reads TGTGCCAGTAGTAGTAGCGGATGGGAGACCCAGTACTTC. Its protein product is CASSSSGWETQYF.

V gene TRBV10-3 combines with J gene TRBJ1-5; D unclear. Trimming left V 2 bases short and J 2 bases short, with 7 bases between. The CDR3 sequence is 14 residues long. Germline lookup yields CDR1 ENHRY and CDR2 SYGVKD. Here the CDR3 reads CAISEEIGNQPQHF. The CDR3 bases are TGTGCCATCAGTGAGGAGATAGGCAATCAGCCCCAGCATTTT.

This chain links TRBV6-6 with TRBJ2-2; D not certain. Germline-derived CDR1 and CDR2 are MNHNY and SVGAGI (reference sequence). The CDR3 runs to 15 residues. Trimming removed 0 bases from V and 6 bases from J, with 11 bases in between. The CDR3 is CASSYSRIVSGELFF. The CDR3 DNA is TGTGCCAGCAGTTACTCGAGAATAGTATCCGGGGAGCTGTTTTTT.

This clone was detected a few times. The chain links TRBV5-1 to TRBJ1-6; D perhaps matches TRBD1 (5 bases). The CDR3 length is 17 residues. With 3 bases removed from V and 5 bases from J, the gap between germline ends came to 18 bases. Germline CDR1 and CDR2: SGHRS and YFSETQ. CDR3 protein: CASSSRTQGNDNSPLHF. Written as DNA, the CDR3 is TGCGCCAGCAGCTCCCGGACCCAGGGAAACGATAATTCACCCCTCCACTTT.

J is TRBJ1-2 and V is TRBV13; TRBD1 aligns across 9 bases. The CDR3 is 17 residues long. The J segment lost 4 bases and the V segment lost 5 bases, leaving 14 bases of the junction unmatched. From germline, CDR1 is PRHDT and CDR2 FYEKMQ (reference sequence). CDR3 DNA sequence: TGTGCCAGCAGCCGGGGCCCGACAGGGGGGGGAGGCTATGGCTACACCTTC. Amino acids: CASSRGPTGGGGYGYTF.

The gene calls are TRBV2 and TRBJ1-2; D is undetermined. Per the germline V gene, CDR1 is SNHLY and CDR2 is FYNNEI. The ends were cut back, 7 bases at V and 2 bases at J, with 14 bases in the middle. The CDR3 totals 14 residues. In DNA form, the CDR3 reads TGTGCCAGCAACCGACTTACTACCAACTATGGCTACACCTTC. It yields the protein CASNRLTTNYGYTF. Drawing the rest from reference TRBV2 and TRBJ1-2, the complete variable domain is EPEVTQTPSHQVTQMGQEVILRCVPISNHLYFYWYRQILGQKVEFLVSFYNNEISEKSEIFDDQFSVERPDGSNFTLKIRSTKLEDSAMYFCASNRLTTNYGYTFGSGTRLTVV.

This chain links TRBV20-1 with TRBJ2-2; no clear D gene. Trimming stripped 0 bases from V and 8 bases from J, with 4 bases between. The CDR3 loop spans 11 amino acids. Germline CDR1 DFQATT, CDR2 SNEGSKA (reference sequence). The CDR3 loop is CSARDLGELFF. The CDR3 nucleotides read TGCAGTGCTAGAGATCTGGGGGAGCTGTTTTTT.

The V call is TRBV3-1 (or the pseudogene TRBV3-2), the J call TRBJ2-1, with 15 positions matching TRBD2. V dropped 3 bases and J dropped 9; count of bases not matched to a gene: 9. Germline V gene lookup returns CDR1 LGHDT and CDR2 YNNKEL (reference sequence). The CDR3 is made up of 17 amino acids. The CDR3 bases are TGTGCCAGCAGCCAGCCAGGACTAGCGGGGGGGCCGATTGAGCAGTTCTTC. Protein: CASSQPGLAGGPIEQFF.

This clone showed up just a few times. The chain combines TRBV9 with TRBJ2-5, with 11 bases identical to TRBD1. The trim removed 4 bases at V and 4 bases at J, leaving 12 bases unmatched. The CDR3 has 17 amino acids. Germline lookup yields CDR1 SGDLS and CDR2 YYNGEE. The CDR3 loop reads CASSLDRGLSGGETQYF. The CDR3, as DNA: TGTGCCAGCAGCCTGGACAGGGGGCTATCGGGTGGAGAGACCCAGTACTTC.

V gene TRBV7-3 combines with J gene TRBJ2-3; TRBD2 matches at 8 bases. Germline V gene lookup returns CDR1 SGHTA and CDR2 FQGTGA. The V segment lost 3 bases and the J segment 0 bases; nucleotides outside the gene matches: 5. The CDR3 has 16 amino acids. The CDR3 DNA is TGTGCCAGCAGCTTCTTAGCGGGGACTAGCACAGATACGCAGTATTTT. Its protein product is CASSFLAGTSTDTQYF.

The chain couples TRBV5-8 to TRBJ1-2; D unclear. Trimming cost V 7 bases and J 0 bases, with 10 bases left between them. The CDR3 contains 13 residues. Germline V gene sequence: CDR1 SGHTS, CDR2 YDEGEE. CDR3 nucleotides: TGTGCCAGCCGGTGGGCAGCTAACTATGGCTACACCTTC. Its protein is CASRWAANYGYTF.

V and J are TRBV5-6 and TRBJ2-1; TRBD2 is a possible D gene (6 bases). Germline CDR1 and CDR2: SGHDT and YYEEEE. Trimming shortened V by 2 bases and J by 3 bases, and 15 bases separated the two germline ends. The CDR3 runs to 16 residues. The CDR3 reads CASSLVLSGSYNEQFF. In nucleotides, the CDR3 is TGTGCCAGCAGCTTAGTCCTCTCCGGGAGCTACAATGAGCAGTTCTTC.

This chain joins TRBV19 and TRBJ2-7; 14 nucleotides match TRBD2. The CDR3 length is 17 residues. With 6 bases clipped from V and 2 bases from J, the junction kept 9 bases outside the gene matches. CDR1 is LNHDA, CDR2 SQIVND, per germline (reference sequence). DNA for the CDR3: TGTGCCAGTAGGTCCGGGACTAGCGGGAGTCGCCCCTACGAGCAGTACTTC. It encodes CASRSGTSGSRPYEQYF.

The table lists this clone with a count of one. V is TRBV3-1 (or the pseudogene TRBV3-2) and J is TRBJ1-5; TRBD1 might be the D (5 bases). The CDR3 is 15 residues long. Germline V gives CDR1 LGHDT, CDR2 YNNKEL (reference sequence). The germline V and J ends were trimmed by 2 bases and 3 bases, with 11 bases remaining between them. CDR3 coding DNA: TGTGCCAGCAGCCAATCCGACAGAGACAATCAGCCCCAGCATTTT. Protein: CASSQSDRDNQPQHF.

Details on this clone: One end of the junction is discordant with germline, which a read error may explain. This rearrangement joins TRBV7-7 to TRBJ2-2; 13 bases match TRBD2. CDR1 and CDR2 from the germline V gene are SSHAT and FNYEAQ (reference sequence). The length of the CDR3 is 20 residues. The CDR3 loop reads CASSLEASGLAGSRAGELFF. The CDR3, as DNA: TGTGCTAGCAGCTTAGAAGCTTCGGGACTAGCGGGGTCTAGGGCCGGGGAGCTGTTTTTT.